Shown below are 7 T cell receptor beta chains from a single sample sequenced in a study of control samples from healthy donors and cancer patients. The table came from immunoSEQ multiplex PCR; TCRdb's copy has only in-frame clones and leaves some out. The repertoire has 120,000 to 150,000 clones, 75% to 95% of them found once; the top ten carry roughly 3.1%. Sample: blood. The receptors were gathered from a man aged 30 to 39 in good health.

V is TRBV21-1 and J is TRBJ1-5; the tabulated D call, TRBD1, remains unverified against the DNA. TRBV21-1 constitutes a pseudogene. The CDR3 consists of 18 residues. The CDR3: CASSKALETGHSNQPQHF. CDR3 nucleotides: TGTGCCAGCAGCAAAGCGCTAGAGACAGGGCATAGCAATCAGCCCCAGCATTTT.

The chain joins TRBV3-1 (or the pseudogene TRBV3-2) to TRBJ1-2; possible D gene TRBD1, 6 bases. The V gene's germline CDR1 is LGHDT and CDR2 YNNKEL (reference sequence). The CDR3 length is 16 residues. The V end lost 1 base, the J end lost 0 bases, and 12 bases lay between the germline ends. CDR3 loop: CASSQAKGQANYGYTF. CDR3 sequence (DNA): TGTGCCAGCAGCCAAGCAAAGGGACAAGCTAACTATGGCTACACCTTC.

In DNA, the CDR3 is TGTGCCAGCAGTCCCGATACCTCCGGGACAGGGGGTTATTATTCACCCCTCCACTTT. Translation: CASSPDTSGTGGYYSPLHF. The chain joins TRBV28 to TRBJ1-6; 11 bases fit TRBD1. Trimming at V came to 5 bases and at J to 8 bases, leaving 17 bases not matched to a gene. Germline CDR1 and CDR2: MDHEN and SYDVKM. CDR3 size: 19 residues.

This chain links TRBV15 with TRBJ2-7; TRBD1 might be the D (6 bases). The CDR3 loop spans 17 amino acids. Trimming removed 0 bases from V and 1 base from J, with 16 bases in between. Germline assignment: CDR1 LNHNV and CDR2 YYDKDF (reference sequence). The CDR3 DNA reads TGTGCCACCAGCAGAGATCAGGCAGGGGCAAAGTCCTACGAGCAGTACTTC. Protein product: CATSRDQAGAKSYEQYF. Full variable domain (rest looked up from reference TRBV15 and TRBJ2-7): DAMVIQNPRYQVTQFGKPVTLSCSQTLNHNVMYWYQQKSSQAPKLLFHYYDKDFNNEADTPDNFQSRRPNTSFCFLDIRSPGLGDTAMYLCATSRDQAGAKSYEQYFGPGTRLTVT.

The chain has TRBV27 and TRBJ2-7, with 7 bases fitting TRBD1. Trimming removed 4 bases from V and 4 bases from J; junction bases left unmatched: 7. There are 14 residues in the CDR3. Germline V gene sequence: CDR1 MNHEY, CDR2 SMNVEV (reference sequence). The CDR3 bases are TGTGCCAGCAGTTCCGGGACAGAAGCATACGAGCAGTACTTC. It translates to CASSSGTEAYEQYF.

The V call is TRBV12-3 or TRBV12-4, the J call TRBJ1-2; TRBD1 agrees at 7 bases. V lost 6 bases, J lost 4 bases, and 5 bases stayed unmatched. This CDR3 contains 13 residues. CDR3 sequence: CASSRGSGYGYTF. As DNA, the CDR3 is TGTGCCAGCAGCAGGGGGTCGGGCTATGGCTACACCTTC.

The V and J genes are TRBV13 and TRBJ1-2, with 10 positions matching TRBD1. Trimming at V came to 4 bases and at J to 10 bases, leaving 9 bases not matched to a gene. The CDR3 runs to 14 residues. Germline CDR1 is PRHDT and CDR2 is FYEKMQ (reference sequence). In DNA form, the CDR3 reads TGTGCCAGCAGCTCCAGCAGACAGGGGGCGGACTACACCTTC. Its translation is CASSSSRQGADYTF.